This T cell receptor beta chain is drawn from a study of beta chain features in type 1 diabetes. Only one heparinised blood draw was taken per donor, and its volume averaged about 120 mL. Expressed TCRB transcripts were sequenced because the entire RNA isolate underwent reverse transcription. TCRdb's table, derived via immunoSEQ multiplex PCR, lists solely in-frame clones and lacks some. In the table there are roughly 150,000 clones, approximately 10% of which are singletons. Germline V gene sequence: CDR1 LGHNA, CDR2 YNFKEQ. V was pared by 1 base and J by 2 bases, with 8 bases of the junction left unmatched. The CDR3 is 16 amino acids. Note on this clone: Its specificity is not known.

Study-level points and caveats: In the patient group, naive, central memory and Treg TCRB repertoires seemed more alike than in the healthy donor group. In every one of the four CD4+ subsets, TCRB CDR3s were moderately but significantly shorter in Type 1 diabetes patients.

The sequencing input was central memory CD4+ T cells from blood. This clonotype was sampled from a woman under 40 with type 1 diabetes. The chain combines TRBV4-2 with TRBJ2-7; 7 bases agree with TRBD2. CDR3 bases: TGTGCCAGCAGCCAAGTATCGCCTAGCGGCGCCTACGAGCAGTACTTC. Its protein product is CASSQVSPSGAYEQYF.